A selection of T cell receptor beta chains follows, all from one sample in a study of cytomegalovirus exposure and HLA in healthy donors. Assay used: immunoSEQ multiplex PCR; TCRdb lists only in-frame clones, some missing. This table holds fewer than 250,000 clones, more than 75% found once. Sequenced input: PBMCs. All receptors come from a woman between 18 and 30 years old in good health and CMV-seropositive. Each CDR3 is given with its conserved first and last residue. The D gene is left open where the match is weak. Clone size is not always given. Where it is, it says once, few, many or a class for expanded clones.

V gene: TRBV4-1; clone size: .; J gene: TRBJ1-2; D gene: TRBD1; CDR3 DNA: TGCGCCAGCAGCCCAGAGCCGGGACAGGGGGAGTACTATGGCTACACCTTC; CDR3 protein: CASSPEPGQGEYYGYTF
V gene: TRBV27; clone size: .; J gene: TRBJ1-1; D gene: .; CDR3 DNA: TGTGCCAGCAGTTTAGGCTCCCATAACACTGAAGCTTTCTTT; CDR3 protein: CASSLGSHNTEAFF
V gene: TRBV29-1; clone size: .; J gene: TRBJ2-1; D gene: TRBD2; CDR3 DNA: TGCAGCGTTGAAGGACTAGCGGGAGGTTTGAGTGAGCAGTTCTTC; CDR3 protein: CSVEGLAGGLSEQFF
V gene: TRBV10-3; clone size: .; J gene: TRBJ2-5; D gene: .; CDR3 DNA: TGTGCCATCAGTGAAATAGGAGCCCCAGAGACCCAGTACTTC; CDR3 protein: CAISEIGAPETQYF
V gene: TRBV6-1; clone size: .; J gene: TRBJ1-2; D gene: TRBD1; CDR3 DNA: TGTGCCAGCAGTGCGGGACAGGCGCGAGCATTCTATGGCTACACCTTC; CDR3 protein: CASSAGQARAFYGYTF
V gene: TRBV2; clone size: .; J gene: TRBJ1-2; D gene: .; CDR3 DNA: TGTGCCAGCAAAAGACAGTCGAACTATGGCTACACCTTC; CDR3 protein: CASKRQSNYGYTF
V gene: TRBV13; clone size: .; J gene: TRBJ2-3; D gene: TRBD1; CDR3 DNA: TGTGCCAGCAGCTTAGGAAGGACAGGGGCTGGAACAGATACGCAGTATTTT; CDR3 protein: CASSLGRTGAGTDTQYF
V gene: TRBV7-6; clone size: .; J gene: TRBJ1-1; D gene: .; CDR3 DNA: TGTGCCAGCAGCTTACTTCGGAACACTGAAGCTTTCTTT; CDR3 protein: CASSLLRNTEAFF
V gene: TRBV6-1; clone size: .; J gene: TRBJ1-2; D gene: .; CDR3 DNA: TGTGCCAGCACCTCCGCGGGGCGTTACTATGGCTACACCTTC; CDR3 protein: CASTSAGRYYGYTF
V gene: TRBV5-1; clone size: .; J gene: TRBJ2-4; D gene: .; CDR3 DNA: TGCGCCAGCAGCTCAAACAGGGCGCTAGCCAAAAACATTCAGTACTTC; CDR3 protein: CASSSNRALAKNIQYF
V gene: TRBV7-2; clone size: .; J gene: TRBJ2-3; D gene: .; CDR3 DNA: TGTGCCAGCAGCTTAGAGGGACACCTCACAGATACGCAGTATTTT; CDR3 protein: CASSLEGHLTDTQYF
V gene: TRBV10-2; clone size: .; J gene: TRBJ2-1; D gene: .; CDR3 DNA: TGCGCCAGCAACGGGAACAATGAGCAGTTCTTC; CDR3 protein: CASNGNNEQFF
V gene: TRBV30; clone size: once; J gene: TRBJ1-5; D gene: .; CDR3 DNA: TGTGCCTGGGCGTCAGGGGTAGGACAGCCCCAGCATTTT; CDR3 protein: CAWASGVGQPQHF
V gene: TRBV2; clone size: .; J gene: TRBJ1-2; D gene: .; CDR3 DNA: TGTGCCAGCAGTGACGGAGCGGGACGGATTTCCTATGGCTACACCTTC; CDR3 protein: CASSDGAGRISYGYTF
V gene: TRBV30; clone size: .; J gene: TRBJ1-5; D gene: TRBD1; CDR3 DNA: TGTGCCTGGAGTAAAAAGCTACGGGACAGTAGATATCAGCCCCAGCATTTT; CDR3 protein: CAWSKKLRDSRYQPQHF
V gene: TRBV29-1; clone size: .; J gene: TRBJ2-2; D gene: TRBD2; CDR3 DNA: TGCAGCGTTGTGGGACTAATAACGTCGTCCACCGGGGAGCTGTTTTTT; CDR3 protein: CSVVGLITSSTGELFF
V gene: TRBV21-1; clone size: few; J gene: TRBJ1-1; D gene: .; CDR3 DNA: TGTGCCAGCCGGGTGGCTCCGAACACTGAAGCTTTCTTT; CDR3 protein: CASRVAPNTEAFF
V gene: TRBV28; clone size: once; J gene: TRBJ1-2; D gene: TRBD1; CDR3 DNA: TGTGCCAGCAGTTTACCGTCAACACGGGACAGGGGGGTCTCTGACTATGGCTACACCTTC; CDR3 protein: CASSLPSTRDRGVSDYGYTF
V gene: TRBV14; clone size: .; J gene: TRBJ2-3; D gene: .; CDR3 DNA: TGTGCCAGCTCGCATCCTGCGGCAGGGCTCACAGATACGCAGTATTTT; CDR3 protein: CASSHPAAGLTDTQYF
V gene: TRBV7-8; clone size: .; J gene: TRBJ2-1; D gene: TRBD1; CDR3 DNA: TGTGCCAGCAGCACCGGGACAGGGAATTTCTACAATGAGCAGTTCTTC; CDR3 protein: CASSTGTGNFYNEQFF
V gene: TRBV27; clone size: .; J gene: TRBJ2-7; D gene: TRBD1; CDR3 DNA: TGTGCCAGCAGCACAGGACAGGGCGTAGCCGAGCAGTACTTC; CDR3 protein: CASSTGQGVAEQYF
V gene: TRBV6-5; clone size: .; J gene: TRBJ1-1; D gene: .; CDR3 DNA: TGTGCCAGCAGTTACTCGGAGGCTTTGAACACTGAAGCTTTCTTT; CDR3 protein: CASSYSEALNTEAFF
V gene: TRBV5-6; clone size: .; J gene: TRBJ1-4; D gene: .; CDR3 DNA: TGTGCCAGCAGCTTCTCCCGGGAAAAACTGTTTTTT; CDR3 protein: CASSFSREKLFF
V gene: TRBV30; clone size: .; J gene: TRBJ2-3; D gene: .; CDR3 DNA: TGTGCCCTAACTTTGGGGGGAGTTGAAGATACGCAGTATTTT; CDR3 protein: CALTLGGVEDTQYF
V gene: TRBV7-9; clone size: .; J gene: TRBJ2-1; D gene: TRBD1; CDR3 DNA: TGTGCCAGCAGTACCGGGACAGGGCTTTATGAGCAGTTCTTC; CDR3 protein: CASSTGTGLYEQFF
V gene: TRBV5-6; clone size: .; J gene: TRBJ2-5; D gene: TRBD1; CDR3 DNA: TGTGCCAGCAGCTTGAGGACAGGGTTAGAGACCCAGTACTTC; CDR3 protein: CASSLRTGLETQYF
V gene: TRBV5-1; clone size: .; J gene: TRBJ1-2; D gene: .; CDR3 DNA: TGCGCCAGCAGCCCGGGGGGAGTCTCCTATGGCTACACCTTC; CDR3 protein: CASSPGGVSYGYTF
V gene: TRBV25-1; clone size: once; J gene: TRBJ2-1; D gene: .; CDR3 DNA: TGTGCCAGCAGTTACCGACAGAGTGACAATGAGCAGTTCTTC; CDR3 protein: CASSYRQSDNEQFF
V gene: TRBV25-1; clone size: .; J gene: TRBJ2-7; D gene: TRBD1; CDR3 DNA: TGTGCCAGCAGCGTCGCGCAGGGGGCTTACGAGCAGTACTTC; CDR3 protein: CASSVAQGAYEQYF
V gene: TRBV5-1; clone size: .; J gene: TRBJ2-1; D gene: TRBD2; CDR3 DNA: TGCGCCAGCAGACTAGCGGGAGATTACAATGAGCAGTTCTTC; CDR3 protein: CASRLAGDYNEQFF
V gene: TRBV2; clone size: .; J gene: TRBJ2-3; D gene: .; CDR3 DNA: TGTGCCAGCAGTGAGCAGGGGACGGCAGATACGCAGTATTTT; CDR3 protein: CASSEQGTADTQYF
V gene: TRBV7-2; clone size: .; J gene: TRBJ2-7; D gene: TRBD1; CDR3 DNA: TGTGCCAGCAGCGAAACAGGGGCGACGATCTACGAGCAGTACTTC; CDR3 protein: CASSETGATIYEQYF
V gene: TRBV27; clone size: .; J gene: TRBJ1-4; D gene: .; CDR3 DNA: TGTGCCAGCAGTGACATCAGGGCGACTAATGAAAAACTGTTTTTT; CDR3 protein: CASSDIRATNEKLFF
V gene: TRBV30; clone size: once; J gene: TRBJ2-7; D gene: .; CDR3 DNA: TGTGCCTGGAGTCCGCGGACAGACCCCCACGAGCAGTACTTC; CDR3 protein: CAWSPRTDPHEQYF
V gene: TRBV7-2; clone size: .; J gene: TRBJ2-7; D gene: TRBD2; CDR3 DNA: TGTGCCAGCAGCCTCGTAGGACTAGCGGGAGACTACGAGCAGTACTTC; CDR3 protein: CASSLVGLAGDYEQYF
V gene: TRBV25-1; clone size: few; J gene: TRBJ2-5; D gene: .; CDR3 DNA: TGTGCCAGCAGTGGGAACAGGGTTGGTAGTGCTCAAGAGACCCAGTACTTC; CDR3 protein: CASSGNRVGSAQETQYF
V gene: TRBV25-1; clone size: .; J gene: TRBJ1-1; D gene: .; CDR3 DNA: TGTGCCAGCAGTGAAACAGGGACCTACACTGAAGCTTTCTTT; CDR3 protein: CASSETGTYTEAFF
V gene: TRBV2; clone size: .; J gene: TRBJ1-3; D gene: .; CDR3 DNA: TGTGCCCGGGGGGGTCTCTCTGGAAACACCATATATTTT; CDR3 protein: CARGGLSGNTIYF
V gene: TRBV9; clone size: once; J gene: TRBJ1-2; D gene: TRBD1; CDR3 DNA: TGTGCCAGCAGCGATAGAGCAGGGGGATCGGAGGGCTACACCTTC; CDR3 protein: CASSDRAGGSEGYTF
V gene: TRBV29-1; clone size: .; J gene: TRBJ2-7; D gene: TRBD1; CDR3 DNA: TGCAGCGTCCGTACAGGGGGTATCTACGAGCAGTACTTC; CDR3 protein: CSVRTGGIYEQYF